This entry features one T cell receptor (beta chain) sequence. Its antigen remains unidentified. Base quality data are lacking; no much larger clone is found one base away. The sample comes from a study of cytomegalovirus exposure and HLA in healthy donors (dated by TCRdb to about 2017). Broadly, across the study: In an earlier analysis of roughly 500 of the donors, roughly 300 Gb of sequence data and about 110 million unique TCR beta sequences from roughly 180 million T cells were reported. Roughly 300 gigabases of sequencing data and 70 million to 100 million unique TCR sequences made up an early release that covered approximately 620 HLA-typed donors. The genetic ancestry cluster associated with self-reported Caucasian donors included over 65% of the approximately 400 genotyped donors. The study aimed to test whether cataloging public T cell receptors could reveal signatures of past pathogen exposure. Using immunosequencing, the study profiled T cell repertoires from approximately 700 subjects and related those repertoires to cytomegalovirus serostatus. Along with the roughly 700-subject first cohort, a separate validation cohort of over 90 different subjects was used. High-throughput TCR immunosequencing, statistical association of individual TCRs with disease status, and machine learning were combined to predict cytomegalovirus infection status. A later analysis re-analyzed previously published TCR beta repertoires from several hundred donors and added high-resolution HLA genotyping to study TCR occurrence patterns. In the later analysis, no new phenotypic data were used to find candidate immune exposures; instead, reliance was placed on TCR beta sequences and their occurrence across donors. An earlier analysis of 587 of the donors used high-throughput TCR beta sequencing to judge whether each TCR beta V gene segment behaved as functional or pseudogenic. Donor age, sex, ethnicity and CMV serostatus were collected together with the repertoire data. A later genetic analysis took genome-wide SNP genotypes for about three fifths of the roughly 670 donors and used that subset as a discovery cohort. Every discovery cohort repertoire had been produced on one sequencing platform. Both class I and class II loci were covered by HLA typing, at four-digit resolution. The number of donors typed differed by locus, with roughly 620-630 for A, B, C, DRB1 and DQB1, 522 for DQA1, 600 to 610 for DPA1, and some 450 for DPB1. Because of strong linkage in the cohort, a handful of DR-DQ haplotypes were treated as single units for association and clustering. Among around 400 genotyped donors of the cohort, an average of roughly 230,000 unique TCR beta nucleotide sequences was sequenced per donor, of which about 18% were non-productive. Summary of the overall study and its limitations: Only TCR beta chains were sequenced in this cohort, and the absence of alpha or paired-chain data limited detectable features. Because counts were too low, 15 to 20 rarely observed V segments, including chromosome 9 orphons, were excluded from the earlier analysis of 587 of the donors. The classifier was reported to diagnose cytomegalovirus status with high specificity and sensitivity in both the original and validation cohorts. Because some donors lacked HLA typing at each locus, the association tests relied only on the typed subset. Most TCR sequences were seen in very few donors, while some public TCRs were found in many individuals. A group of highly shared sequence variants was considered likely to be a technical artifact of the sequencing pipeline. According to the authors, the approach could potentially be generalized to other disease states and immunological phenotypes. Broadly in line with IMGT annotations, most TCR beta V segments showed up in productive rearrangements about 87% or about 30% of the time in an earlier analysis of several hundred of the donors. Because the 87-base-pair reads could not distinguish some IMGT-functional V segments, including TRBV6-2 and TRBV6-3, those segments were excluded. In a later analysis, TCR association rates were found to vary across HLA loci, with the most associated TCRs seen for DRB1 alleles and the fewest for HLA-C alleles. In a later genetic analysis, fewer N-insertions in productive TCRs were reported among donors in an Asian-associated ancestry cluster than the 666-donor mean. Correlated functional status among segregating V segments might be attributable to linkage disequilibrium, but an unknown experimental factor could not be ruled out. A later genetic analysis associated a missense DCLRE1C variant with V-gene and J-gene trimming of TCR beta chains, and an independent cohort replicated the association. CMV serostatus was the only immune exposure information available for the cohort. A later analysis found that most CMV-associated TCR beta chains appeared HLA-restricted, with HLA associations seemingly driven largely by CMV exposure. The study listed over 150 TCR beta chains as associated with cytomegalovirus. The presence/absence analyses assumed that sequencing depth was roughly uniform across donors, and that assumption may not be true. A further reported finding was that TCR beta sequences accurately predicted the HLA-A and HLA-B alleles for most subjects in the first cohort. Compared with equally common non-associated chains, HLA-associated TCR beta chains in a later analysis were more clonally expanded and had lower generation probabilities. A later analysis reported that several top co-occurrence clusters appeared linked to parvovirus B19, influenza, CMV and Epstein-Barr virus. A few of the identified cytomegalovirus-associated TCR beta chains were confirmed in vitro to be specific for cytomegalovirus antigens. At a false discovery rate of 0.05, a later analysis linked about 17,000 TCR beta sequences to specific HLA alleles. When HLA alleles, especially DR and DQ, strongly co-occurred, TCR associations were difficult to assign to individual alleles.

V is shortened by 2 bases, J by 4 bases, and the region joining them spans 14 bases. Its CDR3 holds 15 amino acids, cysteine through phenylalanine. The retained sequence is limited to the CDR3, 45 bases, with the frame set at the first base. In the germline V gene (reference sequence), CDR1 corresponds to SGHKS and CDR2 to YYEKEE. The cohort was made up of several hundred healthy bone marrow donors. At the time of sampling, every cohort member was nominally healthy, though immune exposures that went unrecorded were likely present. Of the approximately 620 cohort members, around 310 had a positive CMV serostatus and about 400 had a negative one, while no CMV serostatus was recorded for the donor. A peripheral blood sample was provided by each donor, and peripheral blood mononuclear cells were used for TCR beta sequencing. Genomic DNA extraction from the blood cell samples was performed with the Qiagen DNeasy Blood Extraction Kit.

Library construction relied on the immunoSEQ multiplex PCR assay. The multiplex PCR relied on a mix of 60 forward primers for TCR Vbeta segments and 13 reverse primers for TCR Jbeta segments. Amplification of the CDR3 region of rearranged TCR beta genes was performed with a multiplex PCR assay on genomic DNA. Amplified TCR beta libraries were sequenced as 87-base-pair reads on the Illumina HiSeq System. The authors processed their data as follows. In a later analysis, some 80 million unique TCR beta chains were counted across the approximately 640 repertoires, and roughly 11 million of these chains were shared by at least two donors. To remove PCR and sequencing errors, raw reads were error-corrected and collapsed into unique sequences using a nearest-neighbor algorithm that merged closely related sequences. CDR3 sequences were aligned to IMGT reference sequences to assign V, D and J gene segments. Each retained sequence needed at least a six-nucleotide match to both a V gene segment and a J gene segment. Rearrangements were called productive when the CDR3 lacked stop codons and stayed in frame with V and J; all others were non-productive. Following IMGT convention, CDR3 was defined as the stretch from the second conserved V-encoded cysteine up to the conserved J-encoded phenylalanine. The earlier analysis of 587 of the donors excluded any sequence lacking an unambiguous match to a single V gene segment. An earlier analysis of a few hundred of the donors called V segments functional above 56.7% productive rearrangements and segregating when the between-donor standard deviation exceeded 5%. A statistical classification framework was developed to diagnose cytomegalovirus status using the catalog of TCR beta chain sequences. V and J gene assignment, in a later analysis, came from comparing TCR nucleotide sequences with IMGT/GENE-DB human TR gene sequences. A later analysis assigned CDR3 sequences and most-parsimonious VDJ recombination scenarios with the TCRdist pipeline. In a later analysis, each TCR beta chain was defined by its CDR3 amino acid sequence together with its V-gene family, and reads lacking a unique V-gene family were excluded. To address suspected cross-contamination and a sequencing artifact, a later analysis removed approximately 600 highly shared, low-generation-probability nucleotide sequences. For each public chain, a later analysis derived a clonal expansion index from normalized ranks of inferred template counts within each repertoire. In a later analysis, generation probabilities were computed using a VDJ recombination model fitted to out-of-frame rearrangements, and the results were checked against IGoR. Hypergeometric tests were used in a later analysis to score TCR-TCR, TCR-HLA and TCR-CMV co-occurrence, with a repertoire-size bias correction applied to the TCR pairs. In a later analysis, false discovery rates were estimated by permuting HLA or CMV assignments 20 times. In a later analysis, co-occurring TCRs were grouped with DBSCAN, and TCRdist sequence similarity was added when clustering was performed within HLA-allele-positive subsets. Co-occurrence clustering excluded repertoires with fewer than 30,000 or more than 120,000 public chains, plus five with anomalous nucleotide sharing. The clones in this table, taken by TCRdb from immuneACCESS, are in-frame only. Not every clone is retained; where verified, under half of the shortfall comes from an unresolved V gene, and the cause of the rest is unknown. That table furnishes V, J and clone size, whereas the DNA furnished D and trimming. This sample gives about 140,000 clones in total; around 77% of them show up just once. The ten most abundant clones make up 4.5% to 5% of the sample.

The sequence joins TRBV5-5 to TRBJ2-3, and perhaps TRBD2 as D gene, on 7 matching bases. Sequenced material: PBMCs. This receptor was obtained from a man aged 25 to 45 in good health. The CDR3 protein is CASSFGRGAADTQYF. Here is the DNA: TGTGCCAGCAGCTTCGGTCGGGGGGCCGCAGATACGCAGTATTTT.